This T cell receptor beta chain was observed in a study of PD-L1 blockade in urothelial cancer (dated by TCRdb to between 2016 and 2019). Regarding the research as a whole: Therapy was started around 2014 for all patients, and atezolizumab 1,200 mg was administered intravenously every 3 weeks. The study, an exploratory multi-omic analysis, examined somatic, immune and clinical correlates of response to PD-L1 blockade with atezolizumab in urothelial cancer. Blood samples were analyzed at two time points: 3 weeks after treatment start (second dose) and 6 weeks after treatment start. Durable clinical benefit was defined as progression-free survival longer than 6 months, and TCR features were also tested against progression-free and overall survival. Pretreatment tumor samples, along with matched peripheral blood serially collected before and after atezolizumab treatment, were subjected to TCR sequencing. Roughly 10 patients achieved durable clinical benefit and around 19 did not. About 85% of the 29 patients were identified as males with urothelial cancer of bladder origin, and a prior smoking history was reported by 18 of 29 patients. Pretreatment blood TCR-seq was available for 27 to 30 patients, at least one posttreatment blood collection was obtained for some 25 patients, and tumor TCR-seq was available for some 25 patients. Patients had an ECOG performance status of 0 or 1 and had received between 0 and 3 prior chemotherapy regimens. In the same patients who had TCR sequencing, pretreatment tumors also underwent whole exome sequencing and RNA sequencing. Blood samples yielded a median of around 140,000 T cells and approximately 83,000 unique TCRs, with median clonality roughly 0.082.

Synthetic TCR analog templates were spiked into each PCR so that absolute template abundance could be estimated from read counts. The immunoSEQ assay used bias-controlled V and J gene primers to amplify TCRbeta CDR3 regions from genomic DNA. Rearranged TCRbeta segments were sequenced at approximately 20X coverage. As for how the authors treated the data: Sequencing errors were corrected by clustering, and CDR3s were annotated against IMGT so that V, D and J genes could be assigned. Out-of-frame and stop-codon sequences were excluded, and only productive TCRbeta rearrangements were used in downstream analyses. Clonality was calculated as one minus the Shannon entropy normalized by the log of the number of unique productive sequences. Fisher's exact test with Benjamini-Hochberg correction, at a threshold of adjusted p below 0.01, was used to find clones that differed between time points or between blood and tumor. What TCRdb holds here is the immuneACCESS table cut down to in-frame rearrangements. Part of the clones is not present; checked against another copy, under half of the missing clones reflect an unresolved V gene, and the others are unexplained. The V and J calls and the clone size are those of that table, but D and trimming were determined from the DNA. In this sample the table shows tens of thousands of clones, 70% to 90% of which occur a single time. The biggest ten clones account for roughly an eighth of the sample.

According to the study, the label for this sample's time point signals: pretreatment peripheral blood. A cohort of 30 or so patients with locally advanced or metastatic urothelial carcinoma, treated at Memorial Sloan Kettering on a trial protocol, was included. Peripheral blood mononuclear cells were collected pretreatment and during treatment, with between 1 and 8 total time points obtained per patient. The Qiagen DNeasy Blood extraction kit was used to purify genomic DNA from total PBMCs and tumor samples. PBMCs were collected pretreatment and during treatment, and were isolated and stored as previously described. The full study reports these points: Small sample size (n ≈ 27) and many exploratory analyses mean the results are intended to be hypothesis-generating. Patients with durable benefit showed greater expansion of tumor-associated TCR clones in peripheral blood 3 weeks after starting treatment (n ≈ 22, p = 0.022). Improved progression-free and overall survival was found to be associated with pretreatment peripheral blood TCR clonality below the median.

V is trimmed back by 5 bases and J by 6 bases, and the junction contains 15 bases that no gene match accounts for. Via the germline V gene, CDR1 is MDHEN and CDR2 SYDVKM. The CDR3 spans 18 residues, from the cysteine through the phenylalanine. Of all the DNA, just the CDR3 is kept, 54 bases in frame from base 1. Comments on this clone: Its target antigen remains unknown. No much larger clone is present one base from it, and per-base qualities are unavailable.

The sample consisted of PBMCs, taken around atezolizumab (anti-PD-L1) treatment. This chain joins TRBV28 to TRBJ2-2; a stretch of 10 junction bases matches TRBD1. The sequence derives from a man in his 60s with urothelial cancer. The sequenced DNA is TGTGCCAGCAGTCCGACAGGGGGCCTAGCGGCGGGGGCCGGGGAGCTGTTTTTT. The resulting protein is CASSPTGGLAAGAGELFF. When the CDR3 is completed using the reference TRBV28 and TRBJ2-2 genes on either side, the full variable domain is DVKVTQSSRYLVKRTGEKVFLECVQDMDHENMFWYRQDPGLGLRLIYFSYDVKMKEKGDIPEGYSVSREKKERFSLILESASTNQTSMYLCASSPTGGLAAGAGELFFGEGSRLTVL.